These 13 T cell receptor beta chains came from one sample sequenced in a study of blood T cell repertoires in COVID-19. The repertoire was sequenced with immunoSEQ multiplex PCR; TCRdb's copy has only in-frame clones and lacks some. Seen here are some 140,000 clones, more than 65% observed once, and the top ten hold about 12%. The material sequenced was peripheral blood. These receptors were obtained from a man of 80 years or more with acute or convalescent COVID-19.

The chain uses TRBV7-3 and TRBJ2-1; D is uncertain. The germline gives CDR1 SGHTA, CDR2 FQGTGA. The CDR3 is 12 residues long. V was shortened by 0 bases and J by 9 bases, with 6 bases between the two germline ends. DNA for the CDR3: TGTGCCAGCAGCTTAACTCGCGGTGAGCAGTTCTTC. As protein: CASSLTRGEQFF.

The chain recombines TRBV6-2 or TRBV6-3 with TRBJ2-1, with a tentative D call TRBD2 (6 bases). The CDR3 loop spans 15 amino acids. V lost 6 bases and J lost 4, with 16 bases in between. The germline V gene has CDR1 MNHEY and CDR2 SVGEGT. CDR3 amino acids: CASRPRGTRYNEQFF. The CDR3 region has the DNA TGTGCCAGCAGACCTCGGGGGACCAGGTACAATGAGCAGTTCTTC.

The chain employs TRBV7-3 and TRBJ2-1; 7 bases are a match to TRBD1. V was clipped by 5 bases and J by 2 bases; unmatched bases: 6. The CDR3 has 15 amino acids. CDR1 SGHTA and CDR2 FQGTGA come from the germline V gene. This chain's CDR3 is CASSPDRAAYNEQFF. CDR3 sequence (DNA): TGTGCCAGCAGCCCCGACAGGGCCGCCTACAATGAGCAGTTCTTC.

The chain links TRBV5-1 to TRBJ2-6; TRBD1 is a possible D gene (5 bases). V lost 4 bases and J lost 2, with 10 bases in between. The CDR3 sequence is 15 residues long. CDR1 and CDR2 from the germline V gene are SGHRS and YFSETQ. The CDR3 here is CASSGSGTGANVLTF. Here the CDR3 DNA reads TGCGCCAGCAGCGGTTCAGGGACTGGGGCCAACGTCCTGACTTTC.

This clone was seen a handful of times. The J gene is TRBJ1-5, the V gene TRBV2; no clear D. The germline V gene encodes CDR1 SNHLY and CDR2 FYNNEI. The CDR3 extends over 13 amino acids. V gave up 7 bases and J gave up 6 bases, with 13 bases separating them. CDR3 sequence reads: CASTNPAGQPQHF. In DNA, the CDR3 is TGTGCCAGCACAAATCCCGCCGGTCAGCCCCAGCATTTT. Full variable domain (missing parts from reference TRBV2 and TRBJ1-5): EPEVTQTPSHQVTQMGQEVILRCVPISNHLYFYWYRQILGQKVEFLVSFYNNEISEKSEIFDDQFSVERPDGSNFTLKIRSTKLEDSAMYFCASTNPAGQPQHFGDGTRLSIL.

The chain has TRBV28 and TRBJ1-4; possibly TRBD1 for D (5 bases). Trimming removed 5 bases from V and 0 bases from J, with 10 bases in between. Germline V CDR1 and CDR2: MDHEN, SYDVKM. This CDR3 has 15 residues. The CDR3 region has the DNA TGTGCCAGCAGTCCCCCGGGGGCAACTAATGAAAAACTGTTTTTT. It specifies CASSPPGATNEKLFF.

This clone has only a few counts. CDR3: CASSYRVQTEAFF. The DNA of the CDR3 is TGTGCCAGCAGCTACAGGGTACAGACTGAAGCTTTCTTT. This sequence joins TRBV7-2 and TRBJ1-1, with D perhaps matching TRBD1 (6 bases). The length of the CDR3 is 13 residues. V dropped 4 bases and J dropped 5 bases, with 11 bases sitting between them. Germline lookup yields CDR1 SGHTA and CDR2 FQGNSA. The whole variable domain, remainder taken from reference TRBV7-2 and TRBJ1-1, is GAGVSQSPSNKVTEKGKDVELRCDPISGHTALYWYRQSLGQGLEFLIYFQGNSAPDKSGLPSDRFSAERTGGSVSTLTIQRTQQEDSAVYLCASSYRVQTEAFFGQGTRLTVV.

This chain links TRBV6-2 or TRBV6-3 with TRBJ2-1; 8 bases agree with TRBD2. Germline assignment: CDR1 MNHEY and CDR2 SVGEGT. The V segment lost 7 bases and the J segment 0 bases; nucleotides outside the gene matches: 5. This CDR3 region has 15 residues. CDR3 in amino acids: CASNPGGGSYNEQFF. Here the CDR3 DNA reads TGTGCCAGCAACCCGGGAGGGGGCTCCTACAATGAGCAGTTCTTC.

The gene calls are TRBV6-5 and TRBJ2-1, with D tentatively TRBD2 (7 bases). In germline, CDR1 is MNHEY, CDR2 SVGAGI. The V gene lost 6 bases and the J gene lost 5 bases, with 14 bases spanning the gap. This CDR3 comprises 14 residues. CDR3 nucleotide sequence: TGTGCCAGCAGCATCGGGGGGCTCAACAATGAGCAGTTCTTC. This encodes CASSIGGLNNEQFF.

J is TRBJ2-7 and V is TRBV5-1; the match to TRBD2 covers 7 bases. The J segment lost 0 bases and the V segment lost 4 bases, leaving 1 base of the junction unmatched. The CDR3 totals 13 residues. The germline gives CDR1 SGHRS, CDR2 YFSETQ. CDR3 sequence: CASSREDSYEQYF. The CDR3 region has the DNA TGCGCCAGCAGCCGGGAGGACTCCTACGAGCAGTACTTC. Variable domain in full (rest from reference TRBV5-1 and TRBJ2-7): KAGVTQTPRYLIKTRGQQVTLSCSPISGHRSVSWYQQTPGQGLQFLFEYFSETQRNKGNFPGRFSGRQFSNSRSEMNVSTLELGDSALYLCASSREDSYEQYFGPGTRLTVT.

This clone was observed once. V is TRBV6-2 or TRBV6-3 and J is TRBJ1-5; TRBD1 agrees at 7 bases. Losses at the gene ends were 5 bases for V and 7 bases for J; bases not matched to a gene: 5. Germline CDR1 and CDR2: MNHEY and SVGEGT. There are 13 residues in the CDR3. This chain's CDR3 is CASSGQEHQPQHF. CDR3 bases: TGTGCCAGCAGTGGACAGGAGCACCAGCCCCAGCATTTT.

The CDR3 region is CASTVQLTLAKNIQYF. The CDR3 DNA follows: TGTGCCAGTACCGTCCAACTCACCCTAGCCAAAAACATTCAGTACTTC. The V gene is TRBV19, the J gene TRBJ2-4; D is unresolved. Germline V gene data show CDR1 as LNHDA and CDR2 as SQIVND (reference sequence). Trimming shortened V by 7 bases and J by 0 bases, and 16 bases separated the two germline ends. The CDR3 totals 16 residues.

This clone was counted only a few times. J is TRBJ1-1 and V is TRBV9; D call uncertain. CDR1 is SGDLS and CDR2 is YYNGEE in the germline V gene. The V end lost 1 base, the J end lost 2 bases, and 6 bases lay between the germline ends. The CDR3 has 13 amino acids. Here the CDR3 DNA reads TGTGCCAGCAGCGTAAATAGAAACACTGAAGCTTTCTTT. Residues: CASSVNRNTEAFF. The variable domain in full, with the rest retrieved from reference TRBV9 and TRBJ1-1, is DSGVTQTPKHLITATGQRVTLRCSPRSGDLSVYWYQQSLDQGLQFLIQYYNGEERAKGNILERFSAQQFPDLHSELNLSSLELGDSALYFCASSVNRNTEAFFGQGTRLTVV.